These T cell receptor beta chains were read from a single sample in a study of blood T cell repertoires in COVID-19. The data were produced by immunoSEQ multiplex PCR, yet TCRdb's version contains in-frame clones alone and is incomplete. Among 100,000 to 120,000 clones listed, more than 80% were seen once. The sequencing sample was made of peripheral blood. The origin of the receptors is a woman in her 70s with acute or convalescent COVID-19. The CDR3 runs from the conserved cysteine through the conserved F or W. The order of the fields is J gene, D gene, clone size, V gene, CDR3 protein, CDR3 DNA. D genes are given only for firm matches. Expanded clones get a size class; other rows say once, few or many, or leave the size out.

>TRBJ1-2|NA|few|TRBV4-1
CASSQGQETNYGYTF
TGCGCCAGCAGCCAAGGACAGGAAACTAACTATGGCTACACCTTC
>TRBJ1-2|NA|NA|TRBV12-3/TRBV12-4
CATSSGFYGYTF
TGTGCCACCTCATCGGGGTTCTATGGCTACACCTTC
>TRBJ2-7|TRBD2|many|TRBV7-2
CASSPGTSGYEQYF
TGTGCCAGCAGCCCCGGGACTAGCGGCTACGAGCAGTACTTC
>TRBJ2-1|NA|NA|TRBV10-2
CASRRVKRDGDEQFF
TGCGCCAGCCGCCGAGTAAAGAGGGATGGCGATGAGCAGTTCTTC
>TRBJ2-3|NA|NA|TRBV7-2
CASSFGFRNTDTQYF
TGTGCCAGCAGCTTCGGTTTCAGGAACACAGATACGCAGTATTTT
>TRBJ1-6|TRBD1|NA|TRBV4-3
CASSQDSGGSPLHF
TGCGCCAGCAGCCAAGATTCAGGGGGATCACCCCTCCACTTT
>TRBJ2-7|NA|NA|TRBV7-2
CASSPQGSGGAIIYEQYF
TGTGCCAGCAGCCCCCAAGGGAGTGGGGGGGCTATTATATACGAGCAGTACTTC
>TRBJ2-1|NA|NA|TRBV6-2/TRBV6-3
CASSFHKDNEQFF
TGTGCCAGCAGTTTTCACAAAGACAATGAGCAGTTCTTC
>TRBJ1-5|NA|few|TRBV5-4
CASSLVPRGTQHF
TGTGCCAGCAGCTTGGTTCCCCGGGGGACCCAGCATTTT
>TRBJ2-1|TRBD1|NA|TRBV7-2
CASSRFRDREWNEQFF
TGTGCCAGCAGCCGCTTTAGAGACAGGGAGTGGAATGAGCAGTTCTTC
>TRBJ2-7|NA|NA|TRBV27
CASSYKGVGYEQYF
TGTGCCAGCAGTTACAAGGGGGTAGGCTACGAGCAGTACTTC
>TRBJ1-5|NA|NA|TRBV2
CASSEARGAGQPQHF
TGTGCCAGCAGTGAAGCGCGGGGGGCCGGTCAGCCCCAGCATTTT
>TRBJ2-7|TRBD1|NA|TRBV11-2
CASSPGAGGFYEQYF
TGTGCCAGCAGCCCTGGGGCAGGGGGCTTCTACGAGCAGTACTTC
>TRBJ1-2|TRBD1|NA|TRBV6-5
CASSSYLQGAQGGYTF
TGTGCCAGCAGTTCGTACCTTCAGGGGGCGCAGGGCGGCTACACCTTC
>TRBJ1-4|NA|once|TRBV4-3
CASSQEGGSGEKLFF
TGCGCCAGCAGCCAAGAGGGAGGGAGTGGTGAAAAACTGTTTTTT
>TRBJ2-1|TRBD2|NA|TRBV18
CASSPVLAGVFEQFF
TGTGCCAGCTCACCAGTCCTAGCGGGAGTATTTGAGCAGTTCTTC
>TRBJ2-1|TRBD2|NA|TRBV9
CASSPLAGGSYNEQFF
TGTGCCAGCAGCCCGCTAGCGGGAGGGTCCTACAATGAGCAGTTCTTC
>TRBJ1-1|NA|NA|TRBV6-5
CASRSTVNTEAFF
TGTGCCAGCAGGTCGACAGTGAACACTGAAGCTTTCTTT
>TRBJ1-2|NA|NA|TRBV29-1
CSVERGKRIYGYTF
TGCAGCGTTGAAAGGGGGAAAAGGATCTATGGCTACACCTTC
>TRBJ1-2|TRBD1|NA|TRBV6-2/TRBV6-3
CASSYATGQYYGYTF
TGTGCCAGCAGTTACGCAACGGGACAGTACTATGGCTACACCTTC
>TRBJ2-7|TRBD1|NA|TRBV24-1
CATSDLGQAAYEQYF
TGTGCCACCAGTGATTTGGGACAGGCCGCCTACGAGCAGTACTTC
>TRBJ1-1|NA|NA|TRBV6-2/TRBV6-3
CASSYGHGGRTEAFF
TGTGCCAGCAGTTACGGCCACGGAGGGAGAACTGAAGCTTTCTTT
>TRBJ1-1|TRBD1|NA|TRBV6-5
CASRAGRGLSTEAFF
TGTGCCAGCAGGGCGGGAAGGGGGCTGAGCACTGAAGCTTTCTTT
>TRBJ1-4|TRBD1|NA|TRBV7-2
CASSFGQGVTNEKLFF
TGTGCCAGCAGCTTCGGACAGGGGGTAACTAATGAAAAACTGTTTTTT
>TRBJ1-2|TRBD1|NA|TRBV6-5
CASSIGTGYGYTF
TGTGCCAGCAGCATCGGGACAGGCTATGGCTACACCTTC
>TRBJ1-5|NA|NA|TRBV19
CASSILGAEGNQPQHF
TGTGCCAGTAGTATACTGGGGGCGGAGGGCAATCAGCCCCAGCATTTT
>TRBJ1-2|TRBD1|NA|TRBV27
CASSFRQGDYGYTF
TGTGCCAGCAGTTTTAGACAGGGTGACTATGGCTACACCTTC
>TRBJ2-1|NA|NA|TRBV28
CASRGTGRSSYNEQFF
TGTGCCAGCAGAGGGACTGGACGAAGCTCCTACAATGAGCAGTTCTTC
>TRBJ2-1|TRBD2|NA|TRBV5-1
CASSFGLAGVNEQFF
TGCGCCAGCAGCTTTGGACTAGCGGGAGTCAATGAGCAGTTCTTC
>TRBJ2-7|NA|NA|TRBV4-1
CASSQYWGGQDEQYF
TGCGCCAGCAGCCAATATTGGGGGGGCCAAGACGAGCAGTACTTC
>TRBJ2-7|NA|NA|TRBV4-3
CASSQEGGLDYEQYF
TGCGCCAGCAGCCAAGAGGGGGGACTCGACTACGAGCAGTACTTC
>TRBJ1-6|NA|NA|TRBV6-5
CASSYSPDNSPLHF
TGTGCCAGCAGTTACTCGCCAGATAATTCACCCCTCCACTTT
>TRBJ2-7|NA|NA|TRBV6-5
CASSITGLGYEQYF
TGTGCCAGCAGCATAACAGGGTTGGGTTACGAGCAGTACTTC